The 16 T cell receptor beta chains below were found in one sample sequenced in a study of a mutant IDH1 vaccine in newly diagnosed glioma. Antigens of these TCRs are unknown. This table comes from immunoSEQ multiplex PCR, and its TCRdb copy is limited to in-frame clones, with some not included. The table records approximately 67,000 clones, nearly 85% of them present only once. Time point denoted: week 23, last vaccination. Doses of 300 ug of mutant IDH1 20-mer peptide were given with topical imiquimod. The specimen comprised PBMCs, sampled from a glioma patient whose treatment included an IDH1 peptide vaccine. The receptors were gathered from a man aged 18 to 29 with glioma.

The V gene is TRBV30, the J gene TRBJ1-2, with 7 bases aligning to TRBD1. The CDR3 consists of 13 residues. V trimming: 8 bases; J trimming: 2 bases; junction bases outside the gene matches: 8. Per germline, CDR1 GTSNPN and CDR2 SVGIG (reference sequence). The CDR3 nucleotides read TGTGCCAATCGGCAGGGGGGAAACTATGGCTACACCTTC. This translates into CANRQGGNYGYTF.

CDR3 coding DNA: TGTGCCAGCAACCAGGAGTTAGGGGAGCTGTTTTTT. This translates into CASNQELGELFF. This chain uses TRBV7-9 with TRBJ2-2; unclear D gene. The CDR3 has 12 amino acids. Trimming stripped 7 bases from V and 8 bases from J, with 11 bases between. Looked up from germline, CDR1 is SEHNR and CDR2 is FQNEAQ (reference sequence). Combining the CDR3 with reference TRBV7-9 and TRBJ2-2 gives the whole variable domain DTGVSQNPRHKITKRGQNVTFRCDPISEHNRLYWYRQTLGQGPEFLTYFQNEAQLEKSRLLSDRFSAERPKGSFSTLEIQRTEQGDSAMYLCASNQELGELFFGEGSRLTVL.

This chain joins TRBV6-4 and TRBJ1-2; no definite D call. Germline values: CDR1 MRHNA, CDR2 SNTAGT. Trimming took off 1 base at V and 8 bases at J, with 8 bases between the two ends. The CDR3 spans 12 residues. The CDR3 DNA reads as TGTGCCAGCAGTGACTTGGGGTTCGGCTACACCTTC. This sequence encodes CASSDLGFGYTF.

This chain connects TRBV18 to TRBJ2-7; TRBD1 might be the D (5 bases). From germline, CDR1 is KGHSH and CDR2 LQKENI. The V and J ends lost 6 bases and 2 bases respectively, with 17 bases between them. The CDR3 runs 15 residues. The CDR3 DNA reads TGTGCCAGCTCCCCCTTAAGGGGTCTAACCTACGAGCAGTACTTC. Residues: CASSPLRGLTYEQYF.

V usage is TRBV2 and J usage is TRBJ2-3; TRBD1 aligns across 7 bases. CDR3 length: 15 amino acids. The V gene end was trimmed by 5 bases and the J gene end by 0 bases; junction bases not matched to a gene: 5. Germline V gene lookup returns CDR1 SNHLY and CDR2 FYNNEI. The CDR3 protein is CASSSGTASTDTQYF. CDR3 in DNA: TGTGCCAGCAGTTCCGGGACAGCGAGCACAGATACGCAGTATTTT.

This rearrangement joins TRBV28 to TRBJ2-7; D not certain. The CDR3 covers 13 residues. From germline, CDR1 is MDHEN and CDR2 SYDVKM. The ends were cut back, 6 bases at V and 0 bases at J, with 9 bases in the middle. DNA of the CDR3: TGTGCCAGCAGATCGACAAGCTCCTACGAGCAGTACTTC. Its translation is CASRSTSSYEQYF.

The V call is TRBV2, the J call TRBJ2-7, with D possibly being TRBD1 (5 bases). Trimming took off 7 bases at V and 3 bases at J, with 7 bases between the two ends. CDR1 is SNHLY, CDR2 FYNNEI, per germline. The CDR3 covers 11 residues. Here the CDR3 DNA reads TGTGCCAGCACCAGGGTCTACGAGCAGTACTTC. Its protein is CASTRVYEQYF.

This chain links TRBV19 with TRBJ1-1; D is unresolved. The CDR3 spans 12 residues. Trimming left V 5 bases short and J 3 bases short, with 7 bases between. Germline assignment: CDR1 LNHDA and CDR2 SQIVND (reference sequence). The CDR3 bases are TGTGCCAGTAGTTTCCCATACACTGAAGCTTTCTTT. Protein: CASSFPYTEAFF.

The CDR3 protein is CATSGGGRSVYEQYF. The CDR3 nucleotides read TGTGCCACCTCCGGCGGGGGGCGTAGCGTCTACGAGCAGTACTTC. The V gene is TRBV7-2, the J gene TRBJ2-7; 8 bases are a match to TRBD2. CDR1 is SGHTA, CDR2 FQGNSA, per germline. The CDR3 spans 15 residues. The junction had 14 bases not matched to a gene; V was cut back by 10 bases and J by 3 bases.

This clone was seen a few times. The chain carries TRBV9 and TRBJ1-1; D is unclear. The CDR3 contains 13 residues. Trimming pared 0 bases from V and 1 base from J, leaving 4 bases between. Looked up from germline, CDR1 is SGDLS and CDR2 is YYNGEE. The CDR3 nucleotides read TGTGCCAGCAGCGTAGATTCGAACACTGAAGCTTTCTTT. It codes for CASSVDSNTEAFF.

The CDR3 loop is CASSRGGYRAARMNTEAFF. CDR3 bases: TGTGCCAGCAGCCGGGGGGGCTACCGGGCCGCAAGAATGAACACTGAAGCTTTCTTT. The rearrangement links TRBV13 to TRBJ1-1; TRBD1 might be the D (6 bases). Germline CDR1 is PRHDT and CDR2 is FYEKMQ (reference sequence). V was pared by 5 bases and J by 0 bases, with 25 bases between. The CDR3 has 19 amino acids.

V gene TRBV6-1 combines with J gene TRBJ1-1, with unresolved D. V lost 2 bases to trimming and J lost 0 bases, with 10 bases between them. Germline V gene lookup returns CDR1 MNHNS and CDR2 SASEGT. The CDR3 consists of 15 residues. As DNA, the CDR3 is TGTGCCAGCAGTGAAAAACTAGGGTTGAACACTGAAGCTTTCTTT. This sequence encodes CASSEKLGLNTEAFF.

This chain uses TRBV4-2 with TRBJ1-2; D is unresolved. Deletions cut 0 bases from V and 2 bases from J, with 10 bases between. Germline V gene lookup returns CDR1 LGHNA and CDR2 YNFKEQ. The CDR3 spans 15 residues. CDR3 protein: CASSQDPGMNYGYTF. In DNA, the CDR3 is TGTGCCAGCAGCCAAGATCCCGGCATGAACTATGGCTACACCTTC.

The chain carries TRBV15 and TRBJ2-1, with TRBD2 identical over 8 bases. J gave up 9 bases and V 4 bases, and 8 bases lay outside the gene matches. This CDR3 has 14 residues. CDR1 and CDR2 from the germline V gene are LNHNV and YYDKDF (reference sequence). This CDR3 is CATSNGGRKAEQFF. CDR3 DNA sequence: TGTGCCACCAGCAACGGCGGGAGGAAGGCTGAGCAGTTCTTC.

The rearrangement links TRBV28 to TRBJ2-2; 8 positions match TRBD1. From germline, CDR1 is MDHEN and CDR2 SYDVKM. The V gene end was trimmed by 3 bases and the J gene end by 5 bases; junction bases not matched to a gene: 5. This CDR3 comprises 15 residues. The CDR3 spells CASSFWDRRTGELFF. The CDR3 DNA reads TGTGCCAGCAGTTTTTGGGACAGGAGAACCGGGGAGCTGTTTTTT.

V usage is TRBV28 and J usage is TRBJ1-5; the D gene is possibly TRBD1 (5 bases). The germline V and J ends were trimmed by 7 bases and 4 bases, with 14 bases remaining between them. The CDR3 spans 14 residues. CDR1 and CDR2 (germline): MDHEN, SYDVKM. This chain's CDR3 is CASIWGRTNQPQHF. The CDR3 DNA reads TGTGCCAGCATTTGGGGCAGGACAAATCAGCCCCAGCATTTT.